A single sample gave rise to the 14 T cell receptor beta chains below, sequenced in a study of control samples from healthy donors and cancer patients (dated by TCRdb to 2020 to 2021). Library preparation was by the immunoSEQ multiplex PCR assay. The clones in this table, taken by TCRdb from immuneACCESS, are in-frame only. Not every clone is retained; where verified, under half of the shortfall comes from an unresolved V gene, and the cause of the rest is unknown. A total of 65,000 to 95,000 clones appear in this sample, more than 70% of them only once. About 18% of the sample belongs to the ten largest clones. Material for sequencing was blood. Receptors originate from a man in his forties or fifties in good health.

This chain uses TRBV19 with TRBJ2-2; TRBD2 might be the D (6 bases). This CDR3 has 17 residues. Germline V lookup: CDR1 LNHDA, CDR2 SQIVND (reference sequence). Trimming removed 5 bases from V and 2 bases from J, with 18 bases in between. CDR3 in DNA: TGTGCCAGTAGTTCACATCCGGGAGTGGGAAACACCGGGGAGCTGTTTTTT. Translation gives CASSSHPGVGNTGELFF.

This chain links TRBV7-2 with TRBJ1-2; D possibly corresponds to TRBD1 (5 bases). V was trimmed by 5 bases and J by 4 bases, leaving 14 bases between them. The CDR3 consists of 14 residues. Per germline, CDR1 SGHTA and CDR2 FQGNSA. The DNA of the CDR3 is TGTGCCAGCAGCCAGAGGGGCCGGATCTATGGCTACACCTTC. Its translation: CASSQRGRIYGYTF. Using reference TRBV7-2 and TRBJ1-2 for the parts outside the CDR3, the full variable domain is GAGVSQSPSNKVTEKGKDVELRCDPISGHTALYWYRQSLGQGLEFLIYFQGNSAPDKSGLPSDRFSAERTGGSVSTLTIQRTQQEDSAVYLCASSQRGRIYGYTFGSGTRLTVV.

V usage is TRBV19 and J usage is TRBJ1-5; no reliable D call. CDR1 and CDR2 (germline): LNHDA, SQIVND (reference sequence). V was cut by 3 bases and J by 6 bases, with 24 bases left in between. This CDR3 comprises 18 residues. The CDR3 DNA sequence: TGTGCCAGTAGTATCTGGACGAAGGGCAACAAAGTAATTCAGCCCCAGCATTTT. Its protein product is CASSIWTKGNKVIQPQHF.

The CDR3 reads CASSQFAGITEAFF. In DNA form, the CDR3 reads TGTGCCAGCAGCCAATTCGCGGGGATAACTGAAGCTTTCTTT. The rearrangement joins TRBV14 to TRBJ1-1; D unclear. CDR3 length: 14 residues. V was pared by 2 bases and J by 5 bases, with 12 bases between. Germline values: CDR1 SGHDN, CDR2 FVKESK.

This chain joins TRBV4-2 and TRBJ1-2, with 8 bases matching TRBD1. Germline CDR1 reads LGHNA; CDR2 reads YNFKEQ. V lost 4 bases and J lost 4; bases outside the gene matches: 2. The CDR3 consists of 13 residues. This CDR3 reads CASSRDRSYGYTF. DNA for the CDR3: TGTGCCAGCAGCCGGGACAGGAGCTATGGCTACACCTTC.

This chain links TRBV19 with TRBJ1-5; D may be TRBD1 (5 bases). The CDR3 runs to 15 residues. Germline lookup yields CDR1 LNHDA and CDR2 SQIVND (reference sequence). Trimming took off 5 bases at V and 1 base at J, with 12 bases between the two ends. The CDR3 is CASSPGRGSNQPQHF. CDR3 bases: TGTGCCAGTAGTCCCGGAAGGGGAAGCAATCAGCCCCAGCATTTT.

J is TRBJ1-2 and V is TRBV6-5; no clear D gene. The V end was cut by 6 bases, the J end by 2 bases, with 10 bases between. The CDR3 consists of 13 residues. The germline V gene encodes CDR1 MNHEY and CDR2 SVGAGI. The CDR3 region has the DNA TGTGCCAGCAGGCCTACACAGAACTATGGCTACACCTTC. This translates into CASRPTQNYGYTF.

The chain combines TRBV18 with TRBJ1-1; D not certain. V shed 3 bases and J shed 6 bases, with 11 bases lying between them. There are 13 residues in the CDR3. The germline CDR1 and CDR2 sequences are KGHSH and LQKENI. CDR3: CASSPWSPPEAFF. The CDR3 DNA is TGTGCCAGCTCACCGTGGTCCCCCCCTGAAGCTTTCTTT.

The CDR3 DNA is TGTGCCAGCAGCCAAGGACAGGGCAGGGTCCTGACTTTC. It yields the protein CASSQGQGRVLTF. The chain carries TRBV7-2 and TRBJ2-6; 8 bases fit TRBD1. J lost 13 bases, V lost 5 bases, and 7 bases had no gene match. Germline V gives CDR1 SGHTA, CDR2 FQGNSA. This CDR3 has 13 amino acids.

The gene calls are TRBV19 and TRBJ2-1; D not certain. Trimming stripped 1 base from V and 5 bases from J, with 9 bases between. The germline V gene has CDR1 LNHDA and CDR2 SQIVND (reference sequence). This CDR3 has 14 amino acids. The CDR3 loop reads CASSIVSGNNEQFF. The DNA for the CDR3 is TGTGCCAGTAGTATAGTTTCCGGTAACAATGAGCAGTTCTTC. Supplemented by reference TRBV19 and TRBJ2-1, the full variable domain reads DGGITQSPKYLFRKEGQNVTLSCEQNLNHDAMYWYRQDPGQGLRLIYYSQIVNDFQKGDIAEGYSVSREKKESFPLTVTSAQKNPTAFYLCASSIVSGNNEQFFGPGTRLTVL.

The chain combines TRBV24-1 with TRBJ2-7, with D tentatively TRBD1 (7 bases). This CDR3 region has 14 residues. In germline, CDR1 is KGHDR, CDR2 SFDVKD. Trimming removed 3 bases at V and 7 bases at J, with 15 bases between. CDR3 amino acids: CATSDPTTGREQYF. CDR3 nucleotide sequence: TGTGCCACCAGTGATCCAACGACAGGGAGGGAGCAGTACTTC.

The V and J genes are TRBV5-1 and TRBJ1-2; D is ambiguous. Germline V lookup: CDR1 SGHRS, CDR2 YFSETQ. Trimming removed 0 bases from V and 0 bases from J, with 6 bases in between. CDR3 length: 14 residues. The CDR3 nucleotides are TGCGCCAGCAGCTTGGGCGCCTCTAACTATGGCTACACCTTC. Amino acid sequence: CASSLGASNYGYTF.

The DNA for the CDR3 is TGTGCCAGCAGCTTAATTACAGGGGAGGGCTACACCTTC. The encoded protein is CASSLITGEGYTF. The rearrangement uses TRBV7-3 and TRBJ1-2; TRBD1 agrees at 7 bases. The junction had 4 bases not matched to a gene; V was cut back by 1 base and J by 8 bases. The CDR3 consists of 13 residues. Per germline, CDR1 SGHTA and CDR2 FQGTGA.

The chain couples TRBV14 to TRBJ1-2; a possible D gene is TRBD1 (5 bases). This CDR3 is 15 amino acids long. Per germline, CDR1 SGHDN and CDR2 FVKESK. Trimming stripped 1 base from V and 4 bases from J, with 13 bases between. CDR3 residues: CASSQVVGGGYGYTF. CDR3 in DNA: TGTGCCAGCAGCCAAGTAGTCGGGGGAGGCTATGGCTACACCTTC.